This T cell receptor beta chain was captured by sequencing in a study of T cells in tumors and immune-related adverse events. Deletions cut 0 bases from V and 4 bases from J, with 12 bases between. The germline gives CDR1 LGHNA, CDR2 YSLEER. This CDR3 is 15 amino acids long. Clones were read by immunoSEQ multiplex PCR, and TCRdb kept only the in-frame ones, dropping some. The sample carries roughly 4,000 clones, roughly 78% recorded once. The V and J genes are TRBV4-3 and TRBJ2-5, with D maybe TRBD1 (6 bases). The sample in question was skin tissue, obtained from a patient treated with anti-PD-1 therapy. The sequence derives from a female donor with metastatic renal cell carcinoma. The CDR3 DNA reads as TGCGCCAGCAGCCAAGATACAGGGAAGGGAGAGACCCAGTACTTC. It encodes CASSQDTGKGETQYF.